Listed here is a single TCR beta chain. These data belong to a study of blood T cell repertoires in COVID-19. Study context: Sources were T cells, B-cell-depleted T cells, or PBMCs; the material itself was cDNA or gDNA.

As originally analysed: Amplification with reference gene primers provided the estimates of nucleated cell counts. Sequencing used immunoSEQ multiplex PCR; TCRdb keeps in-frame clones, though not all of them. V, J and clone size were drawn from that table, and D and trimming were deduced from the DNA. The data contain around 300,000 clones, approximately 92% of them singletons. This CDR3 spans 14 amino acids. Per germline, CDR1 SGHRS and CDR2 YFSETQ. V was clipped by 0 bases and J by 0 bases, with 7 bases between them. This chain links TRBV5-1 with TRBJ2-7; weak D call: TRBD1 (5 bases). This TCR derives from a woman in her twenties or thirties who had recovered from COVID-19. Sequencing was performed on PBMCs or T cells enriched from blood (not recorded which). CDR3 protein: CASSLVQGSYEQYF. As DNA, the CDR3 is TGCGCCAGCAGCTTGGTCCAGGGCTCCTACGAGCAGTACTTC.